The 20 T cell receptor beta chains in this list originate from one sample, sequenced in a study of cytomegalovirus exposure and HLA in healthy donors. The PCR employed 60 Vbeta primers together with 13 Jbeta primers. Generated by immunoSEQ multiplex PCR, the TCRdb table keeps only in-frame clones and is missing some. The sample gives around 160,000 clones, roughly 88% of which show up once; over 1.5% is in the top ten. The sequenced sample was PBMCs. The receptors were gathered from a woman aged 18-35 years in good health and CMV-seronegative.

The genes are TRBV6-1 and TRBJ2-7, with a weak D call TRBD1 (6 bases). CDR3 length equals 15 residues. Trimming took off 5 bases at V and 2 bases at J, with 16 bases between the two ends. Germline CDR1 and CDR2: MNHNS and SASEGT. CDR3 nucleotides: TGTGCCAGCAGTCTTAACGGACAGTTGACCTACGAGCAGTACTTC. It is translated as CASSLNGQLTYEQYF.

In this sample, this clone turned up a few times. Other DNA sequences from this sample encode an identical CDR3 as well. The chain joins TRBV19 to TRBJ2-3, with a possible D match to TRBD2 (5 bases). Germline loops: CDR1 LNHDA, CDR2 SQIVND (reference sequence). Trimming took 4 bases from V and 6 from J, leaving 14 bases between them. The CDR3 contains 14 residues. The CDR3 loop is CASSKTRDGDTQYF. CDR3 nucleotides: TGTGCCAGTAGTAAAACTAGAGATGGTGATACGCAGTATTTT.

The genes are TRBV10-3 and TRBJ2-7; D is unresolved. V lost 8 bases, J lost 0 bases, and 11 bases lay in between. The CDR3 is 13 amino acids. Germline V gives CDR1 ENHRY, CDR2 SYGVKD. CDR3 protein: CAISPGSSYEQYF. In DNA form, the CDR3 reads TGTGCCATCTCGCCAGGATCCTCCTACGAGCAGTACTTC.

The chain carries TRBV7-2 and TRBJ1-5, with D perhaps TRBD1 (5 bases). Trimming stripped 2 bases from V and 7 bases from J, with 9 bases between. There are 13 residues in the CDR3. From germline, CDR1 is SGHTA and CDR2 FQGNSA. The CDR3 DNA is TGTGCCAGCAGCTTACAGGGTGACCAGCCCCAGCATTTT. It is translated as CASSLQGDQPQHF. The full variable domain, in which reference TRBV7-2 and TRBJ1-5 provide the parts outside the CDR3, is GAGVSQSPSNKVTEKGKDVELRCDPISGHTALYWYRQSLGQGLEFLIYFQGNSAPDKSGLPSDRFSAERTGGSVSTLTIQRTQQEDSAVYLCASSLQGDQPQHFGDGTRLSIL.

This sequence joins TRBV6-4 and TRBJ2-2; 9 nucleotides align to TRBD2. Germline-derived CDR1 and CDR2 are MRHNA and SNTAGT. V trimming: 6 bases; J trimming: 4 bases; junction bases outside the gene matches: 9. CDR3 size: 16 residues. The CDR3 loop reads CASRAIAGASTGELFF. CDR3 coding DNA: TGTGCCAGCAGAGCCATAGCGGGGGCGAGCACCGGGGAGCTGTTTTTT.

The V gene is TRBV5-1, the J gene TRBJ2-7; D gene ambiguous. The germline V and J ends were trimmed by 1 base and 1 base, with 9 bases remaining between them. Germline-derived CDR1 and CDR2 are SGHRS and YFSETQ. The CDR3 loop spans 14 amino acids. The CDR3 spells CASSLSAGSYEQYF. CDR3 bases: TGCGCCAGCAGCTTGAGTGCAGGTTCCTACGAGCAGTACTTC.

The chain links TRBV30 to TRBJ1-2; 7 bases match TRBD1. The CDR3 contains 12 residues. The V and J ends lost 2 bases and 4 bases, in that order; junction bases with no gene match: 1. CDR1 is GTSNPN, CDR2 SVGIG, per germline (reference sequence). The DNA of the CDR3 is TGTGCCTGGAGTAAGGGGGCCTATGGCTACACCTTC. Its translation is CAWSKGAYGYTF.

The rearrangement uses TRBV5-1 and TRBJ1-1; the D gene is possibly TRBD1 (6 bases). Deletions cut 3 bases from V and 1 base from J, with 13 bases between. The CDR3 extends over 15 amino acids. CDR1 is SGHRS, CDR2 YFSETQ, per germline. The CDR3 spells CASSSTGRGNTEAFF. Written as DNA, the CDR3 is TGCGCCAGCAGCTCTACAGGGAGAGGGAACACTGAAGCTTTCTTT.

CDR3 in DNA: TGTGCCAGCATGAATCCCGCGCGGGGTAGCAATCAGCCCCAGCATTTT. Protein: CASMNPARGSNQPQHF. The chain links TRBV28 to TRBJ1-5; D gene uncertain. Trimming stripped 7 bases from V and 0 bases from J, with 16 bases between. Germline V gene sequence: CDR1 MDHEN, CDR2 SYDVKM. The CDR3 runs 16 residues. Together with reference TRBV28 and TRBJ1-5, the CDR3 gives the full variable domain: DVKVTQSSRYLVKRTGEKVFLECVQDMDHENMFWYRQDPGLGLRLIYFSYDVKMKEKGDIPEGYSVSREKKERFSLILESASTNQTSMYLCASMNPARGSNQPQHFGDGTRLSIL.

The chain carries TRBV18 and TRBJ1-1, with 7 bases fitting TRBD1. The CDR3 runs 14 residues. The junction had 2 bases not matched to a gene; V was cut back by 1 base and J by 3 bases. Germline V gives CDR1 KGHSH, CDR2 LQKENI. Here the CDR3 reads CASSPQTGDTEAFF. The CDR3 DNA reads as TGTGCCAGCTCACCACAAACAGGGGACACTGAAGCTTTCTTT. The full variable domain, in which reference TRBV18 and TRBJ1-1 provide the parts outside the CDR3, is NAGVMQNPRHLVRRRGQEARLRCSPMKGHSHVYWYRQLPEEGLKFMVYLQKENIIDESGMPKERFSAEFPKEGPSILRIQQVVRGDSAAYFCASSPQTGDTEAFFGQGTRLTVV.

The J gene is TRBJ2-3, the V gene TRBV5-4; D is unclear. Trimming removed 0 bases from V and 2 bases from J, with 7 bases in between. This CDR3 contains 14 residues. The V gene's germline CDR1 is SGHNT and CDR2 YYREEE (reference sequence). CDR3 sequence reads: CASSLGQDTDTQYF. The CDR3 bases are TGTGCCAGCAGCTTGGGCCAGGACACAGATACGCAGTATTTT.

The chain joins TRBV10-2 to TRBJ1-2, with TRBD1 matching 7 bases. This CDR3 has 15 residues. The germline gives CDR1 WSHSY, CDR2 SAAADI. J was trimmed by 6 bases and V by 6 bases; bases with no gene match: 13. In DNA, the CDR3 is TGCGCCAGCAGAGGAGACGGACAGGTGGAAAATGGCTACACCTTC. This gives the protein CASRGDGQVENGYTF.

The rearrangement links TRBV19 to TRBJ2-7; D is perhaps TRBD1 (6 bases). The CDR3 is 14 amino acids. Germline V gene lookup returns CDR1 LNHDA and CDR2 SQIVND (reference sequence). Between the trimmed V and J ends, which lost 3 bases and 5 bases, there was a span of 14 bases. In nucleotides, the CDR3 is TGTGCCAGTAGTATTTTAGGTTGGGGGCACGAGCAGTACTTC. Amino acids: CASSILGWGHEQYF.

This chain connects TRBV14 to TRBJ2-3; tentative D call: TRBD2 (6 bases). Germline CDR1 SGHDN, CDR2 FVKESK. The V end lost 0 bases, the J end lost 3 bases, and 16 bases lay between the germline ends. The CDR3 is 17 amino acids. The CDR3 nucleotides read TGTGCCAGCAGCCAAGATGTGGGGGGAGTAAATACAGATACGCAGTATTTT. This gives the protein CASSQDVGGVNTDTQYF.

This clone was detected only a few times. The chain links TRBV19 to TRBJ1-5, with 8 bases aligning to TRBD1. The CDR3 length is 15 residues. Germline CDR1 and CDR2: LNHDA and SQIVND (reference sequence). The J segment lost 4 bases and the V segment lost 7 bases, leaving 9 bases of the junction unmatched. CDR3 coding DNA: TGTGCCAGTAAAAGGGCGGGACAGGCGAATCAGCCCCAGCATTTT. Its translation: CASKRAGQANQPQHF.

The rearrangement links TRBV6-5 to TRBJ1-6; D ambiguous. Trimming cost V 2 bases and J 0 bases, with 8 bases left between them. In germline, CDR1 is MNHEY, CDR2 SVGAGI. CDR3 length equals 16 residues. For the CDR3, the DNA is TGTGCCAGCAGTTACCCACCGAGCTCCTATAATTCACCCCTCCACTTT. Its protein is CASSYPPSSYNSPLHF.

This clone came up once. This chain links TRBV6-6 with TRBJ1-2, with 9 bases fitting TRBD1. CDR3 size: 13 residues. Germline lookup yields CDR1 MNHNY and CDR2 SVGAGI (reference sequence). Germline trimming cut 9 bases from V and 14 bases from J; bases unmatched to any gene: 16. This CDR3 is CASSKTGGLVDTF. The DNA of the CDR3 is TGTGCCAGTTCGAAAACAGGGGGCTTGGTGGATACCTTC.

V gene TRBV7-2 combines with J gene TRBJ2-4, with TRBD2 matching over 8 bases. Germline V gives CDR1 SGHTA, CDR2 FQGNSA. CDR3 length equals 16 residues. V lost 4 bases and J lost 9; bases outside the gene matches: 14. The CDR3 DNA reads TGTGCCAGCAGCTCACCCCCCGGGGGGGAACAACGCATTCAGTACTTC. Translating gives CASSSPPGGEQRIQYF.

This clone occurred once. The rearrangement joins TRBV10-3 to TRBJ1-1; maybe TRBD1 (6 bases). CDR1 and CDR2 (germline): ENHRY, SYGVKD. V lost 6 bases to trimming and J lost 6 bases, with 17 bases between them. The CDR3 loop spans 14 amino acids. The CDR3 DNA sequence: TGTGCCATCAGGGAAGGACAGCCGCTCGCTGAAGCTTTCTTT. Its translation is CAIREGQPLAEAFF.

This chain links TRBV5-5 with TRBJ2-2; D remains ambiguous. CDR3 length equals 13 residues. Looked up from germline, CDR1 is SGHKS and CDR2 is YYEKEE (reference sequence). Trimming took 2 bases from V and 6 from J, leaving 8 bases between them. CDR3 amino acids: CASSLLAAGELFF. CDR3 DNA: TGTGCCAGCAGCTTATTAGCCGCCGGGGAGCTGTTTTTT.